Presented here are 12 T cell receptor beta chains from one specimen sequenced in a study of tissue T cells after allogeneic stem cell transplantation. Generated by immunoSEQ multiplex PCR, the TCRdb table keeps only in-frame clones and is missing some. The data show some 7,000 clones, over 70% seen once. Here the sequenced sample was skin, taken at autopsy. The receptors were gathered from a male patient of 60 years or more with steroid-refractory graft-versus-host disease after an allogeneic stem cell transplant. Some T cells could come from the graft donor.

CDR3 DNA sequence: TGTGCCAGCGGGGGACAGTACACCGGGGAGCTGTTTTTT. Protein: CASGGQYTGELFF. V and J are TRBV6-1 and TRBJ2-2; 7 bases line up with TRBD1. The V gene's germline CDR1 is MNHNS and CDR2 SASEGT. There are 13 residues in the CDR3. The V segment lost 8 bases and the J segment 3 bases; nucleotides outside the gene matches: 3.

CDR3 region: CASSPGQIPEKLFF. The CDR3 bases are TGCGCCAGCAGCCCGGGACAAATCCCCGAAAAACTGTTTTTT. This chain links TRBV4-1 with TRBJ1-4; maybe TRBD1 (6 bases). This CDR3 contains 14 residues. The germline V and J ends were trimmed by 4 bases and 8 bases, with 14 bases remaining between them. Germline V gives CDR1 MGHRA, CDR2 YSYEKL.

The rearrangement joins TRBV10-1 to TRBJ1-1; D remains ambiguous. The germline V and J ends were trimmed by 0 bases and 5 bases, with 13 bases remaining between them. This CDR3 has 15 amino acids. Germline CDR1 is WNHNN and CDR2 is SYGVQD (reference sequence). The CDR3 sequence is CASSESTWVTTEAFF. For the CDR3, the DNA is TGCGCCAGCAGTGAGTCGACTTGGGTGACAACTGAAGCTTTCTTT.

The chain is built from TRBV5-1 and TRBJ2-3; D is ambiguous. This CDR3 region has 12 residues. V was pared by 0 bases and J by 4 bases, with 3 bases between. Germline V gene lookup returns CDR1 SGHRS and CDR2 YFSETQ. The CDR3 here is CASSLEPDTQYF. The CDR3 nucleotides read TGCGCCAGCAGCTTGGAACCAGATACGCAGTATTTT.

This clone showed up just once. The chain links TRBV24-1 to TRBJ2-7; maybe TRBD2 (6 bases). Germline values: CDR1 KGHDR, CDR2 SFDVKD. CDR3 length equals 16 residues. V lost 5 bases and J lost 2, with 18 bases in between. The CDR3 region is CATSGISGTGTYEQYF. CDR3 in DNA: TGTGCCACCAGTGGTATTTCCGGGACTGGAACCTACGAGCAGTACTTC.

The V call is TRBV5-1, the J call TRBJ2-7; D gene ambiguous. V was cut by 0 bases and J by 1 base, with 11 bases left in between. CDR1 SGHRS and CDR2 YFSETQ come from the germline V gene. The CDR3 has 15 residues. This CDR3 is CASSLEQGRSYEQYF. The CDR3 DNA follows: TGCGCCAGCAGCTTGGAGCAAGGGCGGTCCTACGAGCAGTACTTC.

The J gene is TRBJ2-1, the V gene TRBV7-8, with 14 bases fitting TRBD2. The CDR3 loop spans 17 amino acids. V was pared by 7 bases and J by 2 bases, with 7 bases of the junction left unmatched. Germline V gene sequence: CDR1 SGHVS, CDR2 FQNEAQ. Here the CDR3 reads CASTPTSGGAAYNEQFF. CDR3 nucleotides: TGTGCCAGCACCCCGACTAGCGGGGGGGCCGCCTACAATGAGCAGTTCTTC.

CDR3 in amino acids: CASSTDYYGYTF. CDR3 in DNA: TGTGCCAGCAGCACGGATTACTATGGCTACACCTTC. This rearrangement joins TRBV7-2 to TRBJ1-2; D is uncertain. Trimming pared 5 bases from V and 3 bases from J, leaving 7 bases between. The CDR3 consists of 12 residues. Looked up from germline, CDR1 is SGHTA and CDR2 is FQGNSA.

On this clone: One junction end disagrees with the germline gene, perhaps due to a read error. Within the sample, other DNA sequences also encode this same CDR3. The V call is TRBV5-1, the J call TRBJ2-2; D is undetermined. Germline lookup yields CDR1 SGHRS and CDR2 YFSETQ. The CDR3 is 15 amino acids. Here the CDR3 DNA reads TGCGCTAGCAGCTTAAGTTCCACTAACACCGGGGAGCTGTTTTTT. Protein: CASSLSSTNTGELFF.

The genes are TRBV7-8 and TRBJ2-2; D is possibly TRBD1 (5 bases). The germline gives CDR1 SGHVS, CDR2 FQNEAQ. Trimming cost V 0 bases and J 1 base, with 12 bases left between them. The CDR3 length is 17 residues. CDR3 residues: CASSLAQQGWNTGELFF. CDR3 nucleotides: TGTGCCAGCAGCTTAGCGCAGCAGGGCTGGAACACCGGGGAGCTGTTTTTT.

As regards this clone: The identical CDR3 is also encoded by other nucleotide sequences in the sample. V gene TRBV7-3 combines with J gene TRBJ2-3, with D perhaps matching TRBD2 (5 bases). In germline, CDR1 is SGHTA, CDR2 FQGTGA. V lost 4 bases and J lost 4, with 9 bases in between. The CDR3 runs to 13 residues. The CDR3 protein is CASSSDGADTQYF. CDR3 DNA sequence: TGTGCCAGCAGCTCGGACGGGGCAGATACGCAGTATTTT.

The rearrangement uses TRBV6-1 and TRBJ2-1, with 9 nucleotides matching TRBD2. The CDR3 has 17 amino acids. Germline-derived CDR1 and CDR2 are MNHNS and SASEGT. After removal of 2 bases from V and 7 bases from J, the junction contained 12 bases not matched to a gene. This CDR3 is CASSEREGTSFTNEQFF. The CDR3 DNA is TGTGCCAGCAGTGAAAGGGAAGGGACTAGCTTTACTAATGAGCAGTTCTTC.